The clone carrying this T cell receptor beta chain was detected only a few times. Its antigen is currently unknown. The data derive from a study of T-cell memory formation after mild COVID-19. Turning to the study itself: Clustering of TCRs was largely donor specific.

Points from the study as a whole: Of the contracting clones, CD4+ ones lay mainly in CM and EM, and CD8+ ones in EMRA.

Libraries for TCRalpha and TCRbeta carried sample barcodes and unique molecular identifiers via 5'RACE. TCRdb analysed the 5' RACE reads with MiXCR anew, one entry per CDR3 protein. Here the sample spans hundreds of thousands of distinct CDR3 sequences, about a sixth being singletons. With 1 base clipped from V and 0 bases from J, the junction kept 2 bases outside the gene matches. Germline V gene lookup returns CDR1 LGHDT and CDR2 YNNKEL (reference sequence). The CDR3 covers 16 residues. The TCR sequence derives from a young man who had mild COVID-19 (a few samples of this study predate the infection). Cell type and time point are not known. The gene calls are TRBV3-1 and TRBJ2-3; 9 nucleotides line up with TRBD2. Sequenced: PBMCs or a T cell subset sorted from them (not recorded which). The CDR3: CASSQGLAASTDTQYF. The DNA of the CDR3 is TGTGCCAGCAGCCAAGGACTAGCGGCTAGCACAGATACGCAGTATTTT.